Described below is a single T cell receptor beta chain sequence and its context. Its cognate antigen is unknown. These data originate in a study of T cell responses to AZD1222 COVID-19 vaccine. Study overall: Investigators merged groups given second doses at roughly 4 or roughly 12 weeks.

General observations from the study: Spike-wide vaccine-associated CD4 TCRs dominated at 160-218 and 743-854.

Libraries were prepared by immunoSEQ multiplex PCR; TCRdb keeps only in-frame clonotypes and omits some of them. The data show roughly 130,000 clones, over 75% seen once. Germline loops: CDR1 SGDLS, CDR2 YYNGEE. The V segment lost 4 bases and the J segment 5 bases; nucleotides outside the gene matches: 7. This CDR3 is 15 amino acids long. The origin of this receptor is an adult in good health. The genes are TRBV9 and TRBJ2-1; 9 bases agree with TRBD2. The source material was peripheral blood, sampled on day 0 of AZD1222 vaccination. CDR3 amino acids: CASSPRTSAHNEQFF. The DNA of the CDR3 is TGTGCCAGCAGCCCAAGGACTAGCGCGCACAATGAGCAGTTCTTC.